A single sample gave rise to the 29 T cell receptor beta chains below, sequenced in a study of OX40 agonist ivuxolimab in advanced cancers. Produced via immunoSEQ multiplex PCR; TCRdb's table is partial and in-frame only. The top ten clones hold roughly 4.9% of a sample with approximately 60,000 clones, about four fifths of them seen once. The sequences come from CD4+ or CD8+ T cells sorted from blood, collected in a trial of the OX40 agonist ivuxolimab. All receptors derive from an adult with an advanced solid tumor such as melanoma, head and neck, liver or kidney cancer.

This rearrangement joins TRBV7-8 to TRBJ2-1; 9 bases map to TRBD2. CDR1 SGHVS and CDR2 FQNEAQ come from the germline V gene. The CDR3 has 17 residues. V dropped 5 bases and J dropped 4; count of bases not matched to a gene: 12. This CDR3 reads CASSLPRRLAGYNEQFF. CDR3 sequence (DNA): TGTGCCAGCAGCCTCCCCCGAAGGCTAGCGGGATACAATGAGCAGTTCTTC.

V and J are TRBV30 and TRBJ1-1; 7 bases line up with TRBD1. CDR3 length: 13 residues. Germline CDR1 reads GTSNPN; CDR2 reads SVGIG (reference sequence). Germline trimming cut 4 bases from V and 1 base from J; bases unmatched to any gene: 3. This chain's CDR3 is CAWNRQGNTEAFF. The CDR3 DNA reads as TGTGCCTGGAACCGACAGGGGAACACTGAAGCTTTCTTT.

V is TRBV27 and J is TRBJ2-7; 10 bases align to TRBD1. Trimming at V came to 7 bases and at J to 5 bases, leaving 8 bases not matched to a gene. Germline V gene sequence: CDR1 MNHEY, CDR2 SMNVEV (reference sequence). The CDR3 length is 14 residues. CDR3 sequence reads: CASTPTGGSHEQYF. The CDR3 region has the DNA TGTGCCAGCACCCCGACAGGGGGCAGTCACGAGCAGTACTTC.

This clone appeared a few times. The CDR3 sequence: CASSPSGAINSPLHF. The DNA for the CDR3 is TGTGCCAGCTCACCTTCTGGGGCAATTAATTCACCCCTCCACTTT. The chain couples TRBV18 to TRBJ1-6; D possibly corresponds to TRBD1 (5 bases). This CDR3 contains 15 residues. The V gene lost 3 bases and the J gene lost 6 bases, with 12 bases spanning the gap. Looked up from germline, CDR1 is KGHSH and CDR2 is LQKENI.

This rearrangement joins TRBV5-6 to TRBJ1-6; D not resolved. The CDR3 runs to 19 residues. Trimming shortened V by 1 base and J by 5 bases, and 22 bases separated the two germline ends. The V gene's germline CDR1 is SGHDT and CDR2 YYEEEE. The CDR3 nucleotides read TGTGCCAGCAGCTTGTCAGGCCTAGCCATGGTTCGGAATAATTCACCCCTCCACTTT. Its translation: CASSLSGLAMVRNNSPLHF.

This sequence joins TRBV2 and TRBJ1-1; D uncertain. There are 13 residues in the CDR3. Germline values: CDR1 SNHLY, CDR2 FYNNEI. The V and J ends lost 6 bases and 5 bases respectively, with 13 bases between them. The CDR3 DNA reads TGTGCCAGCAGCAGAGATATGGGAACTGAAGCTTTCTTT. It specifies CASSRDMGTEAFF.

The gene calls are TRBV6-5 and TRBJ2-2; 7 nucleotides align to TRBD2. This CDR3 contains 13 residues. Germline-derived CDR1 and CDR2 are MNHEY and SVGAGI. J was trimmed by 3 bases and V by 5 bases; bases with no gene match: 0. This CDR3 reads CASSSGDTGELFF. The CDR3 region has the DNA TGTGCCAGCAGTAGCGGGGACACCGGGGAGCTGTTTTTT.

With respect to this clone: A far larger clone is only one base removed, so a read error is likely. The chain recombines TRBV27 with TRBJ2-7; no clear D. This CDR3 comprises 10 residues. V lost 6 bases and J 3 bases, leaving 3 bases between the germline ends. Looked up from germline, CDR1 is MNHEY and CDR2 is SMNVEV (reference sequence). The CDR3 bases are TGTGCCAGCAGCGACTACGAGCAGTACTTC. It specifies CASSDYEQYF.

This chain joins TRBV12-5 and TRBJ1-2; 8 nucleotides align to TRBD1. Trimming removed 5 bases from V and 4 bases from J; junction bases left unmatched: 3. The CDR3 is 13 amino acids. Germline-derived CDR1 and CDR2 are LGHNT and FRNRAP. CDR3 sequence: CASGTGGGYGYTF. The CDR3 region has the DNA TGTGCTAGTGGTACAGGGGGGGGCTATGGCTACACCTTC. The whole variable domain, remainder taken from reference TRBV12-5 and TRBJ1-2, is DARVTQTPRHKVTEMGQEVTMRCQPILGHNTVFWYRQTMMQGLELLAYFRNRAPLDDSGMPKDRFSAEMPDATLATLKIQPSEPRDSAVYFCASGTGGGYGYTFGSGTRLTVV.

The V and J genes are TRBV11-3 and TRBJ1-1; D is possibly TRBD1 (6 bases). The CDR3 is 14 amino acids. Germline V CDR1 and CDR2: SGHNT, YENEEA. V was clipped by 5 bases and J by 4 bases, with 14 bases between them. The CDR3 bases are TGTGCCAGCAGCATATCCGGGGGCGGCACTGAAGCTTTCTTT. Protein product: CASSISGGGTEAFF.

This clone appeared a few times. The V gene is TRBV4-1, the J gene TRBJ1-1; D is possibly TRBD1 (6 bases). CDR1 and CDR2 from the germline V gene are MGHRA and YSYEKL. V lost 5 bases and J 0 bases, leaving 13 bases between the germline ends. The CDR3 sequence is 15 residues long. CDR3 sequence reads: CASSTQGYMNTEAFF. DNA for the CDR3: TGCGCCAGCAGCACACAGGGTTACATGAACACTGAAGCTTTCTTT.

The chain links TRBV18 to TRBJ2-1; TRBD2 matches at 11 bases. The germline CDR1 and CDR2 sequences are KGHSH and LQKENI. The CDR3 extends over 14 amino acids. Germline trimming cut 8 bases from V and 3 bases from J; bases unmatched to any gene: 3. The CDR3 DNA is TGTGCCAGCGCCGGGACTAGCGGCTACAATGAGCAGTTCTTC. This translates into CASAGTSGYNEQFF.

CDR3 nucleotides: TGTGCCATCAGTGGAAGCGGGAGTGATTACGAGCAGTACTTC. Translating it yields CAISGSGSDYEQYF. This chain connects TRBV10-3 to TRBJ2-7; 8 bases are shared with TRBD2. The CDR3 covers 14 residues. In germline, CDR1 is ENHRY, CDR2 SYGVKD. Trimming took 4 bases from V and 4 from J; bases not matched to a gene: 6.

The chain uses TRBV6-6 and TRBJ1-1, with 8 bases that match TRBD1. The junction had 5 bases not matched to a gene; V was cut back by 2 bases and J by 6 bases. Germline CDR1 reads MNHNY; CDR2 reads SVGAGI (reference sequence). The CDR3 runs to 14 residues. CDR3 loop: CASSYGQGYAEAFF. The DNA of the CDR3 is TGTGCCAGCAGTTACGGACAGGGCTACGCTGAAGCTTTCTTT.

This clone has a handful of counts. This chain joins TRBV10-3 and TRBJ1-1, with D perhaps matching TRBD1 (5 bases). V was trimmed by 5 bases and J by 4 bases, leaving 14 bases between them. The germline V gene encodes CDR1 ENHRY and CDR2 SYGVKD. The CDR3 spans 14 residues. The CDR3 protein is CAISTKEGFTEAFF. Here the CDR3 DNA reads TGTGCCATCAGTACCAAGGAGGGGTTCACTGAAGCTTTCTTT.

The V call is TRBV6-1, the J call TRBJ1-4; a weak D match, TRBD1 (6 bases). The CDR3 runs to 14 residues. CDR1 and CDR2 (germline): MNHNS, SASEGT. The V and J ends lost 2 bases and 5 bases respectively, with 9 bases between them. The CDR3 DNA follows: TGTGCCAGCAGTGAATGGACAGCGAATGAAAAACTGTTTTTT. Translated, it gives CASSEWTANEKLFF.

The chain recombines TRBV18 with TRBJ1-4; D unclear. V gave up 5 bases and J gave up 5 bases, with 12 bases separating them. This CDR3 contains 14 residues. Germline V gene lookup returns CDR1 KGHSH and CDR2 LQKENI. CDR3 protein: CASSSPPANEKLFF. The CDR3 region has the DNA TGTGCCAGCTCATCCCCTCCGGCAAATGAAAAACTGTTTTTT.

The chain couples TRBV9 to TRBJ2-1, with D maybe TRBD1 (6 bases). CDR1 and CDR2 (germline): SGDLS, YYNGEE. This CDR3 is 18 amino acids long. V lost 0 bases to trimming and J lost 8 bases, with 24 bases between them. The CDR3 DNA follows: TGTGCCAGCAGCGTAGACCCTCTCGGGACAAAACCCTATCATGAGCAGTTCTTC. Its translation is CASSVDPLGTKPYHEQFF.

The CDR3 region has the DNA TGTGCCAGTACCTCTCTCAGGGAAGGCCCCAATCAGCCCCAGCATTTT. Encoded protein: CASTSLREGPNQPQHF. The chain has TRBV19 and TRBJ1-5, with D perhaps matching TRBD1 (5 bases). Germline V gives CDR1 LNHDA, CDR2 SQIVND (reference sequence). V lost 7 bases and J 3 bases, leaving 19 bases between the germline ends. The CDR3 has 16 amino acids.

The table lists this clone with a count of one. The chain uses TRBV18 and TRBJ2-3, with unresolved D. Trimming removed 6 bases at V and 0 bases at J, with 10 bases between. This CDR3 region has 14 residues. Germline loops: CDR1 KGHSH, CDR2 LQKENI. This CDR3 reads CASSLRESTDTQYF. The CDR3 DNA is TGTGCCAGCTCTCTGCGCGAAAGCACAGATACGCAGTATTTT.

The rearrangement joins TRBV6-1 to TRBJ2-7; 11 bases align to TRBD2. Unmatched junction bases numbered 2, after V lost 7 bases and J lost 3 bases. The CDR3 is 13 residues long. Per germline, CDR1 MNHNS and CDR2 SASEGT. This CDR3 is CASTSGGFYEQYF. CDR3 nucleotides: TGTGCCAGCACTAGCGGGGGGTTCTACGAGCAGTACTTC.

The V and J genes are TRBV19 and TRBJ2-5; 7 nucleotides match TRBD1. This CDR3 has 14 residues. Trimming cost V 2 bases and J 7 bases; bases outside gene matches: 7. CDR1 is LNHDA, CDR2 SQIVND, per germline (reference sequence). The CDR3 region is CASSISRTGGTQYF. In DNA form, the CDR3 reads TGTGCCAGTAGTATAAGTAGGACAGGAGGGACCCAGTACTTC.

The chain links TRBV7-5 to TRBJ2-3; the table's D call, TRBD2, was not checked against the DNA. TRBV7-5 is noted as a pseudogene. The length of the CDR3 is 16 residues. The DNA of the CDR3 is TGTGTCAGAAGCTTAGACTCGCGGGAGCTGACAGATACGCAGTATTTT. Its protein product is CVRSLDSRELTDTQYF.

The chain combines TRBV19 with TRBJ1-5; weak D call: TRBD1 (5 bases). Between the trimmed V and J ends, which lost 5 bases and 1 base, there was a span of 15 bases. Germline V lookup: CDR1 LNHDA, CDR2 SQIVND (reference sequence). There are 16 residues in the CDR3. CDR3 sequence: CASSGPGTRSNQPQHF. CDR3 sequence (DNA): TGTGCCAGTAGTGGCCCCGGGACGCGGAGCAATCAGCCCCAGCATTTT.

The J gene is TRBJ1-6, the V gene TRBV6-5; D remains ambiguous. This CDR3 has 15 amino acids. CDR1 and CDR2 from the germline V gene are MNHEY and SVGAGI. V was cut by 4 bases and J by 7 bases, with 14 bases left in between. In nucleotides, the CDR3 is TGTGCCAGCAGTTGGCTAAGGGTAGAAAATTCACCCCTCCACTTT. Amino acid sequence: CASSWLRVENSPLHF.

This clone came up a few times. The chain links TRBV14 to TRBJ1-2, with D perhaps TRBD1 (6 bases). CDR1 and CDR2 (germline): SGHDN, FVKESK. This CDR3 comprises 15 residues. V lost 0 bases to trimming and J lost 4 bases, with 12 bases between them. The CDR3 coding sequence is TGTGCCAGCAGCCAAGATCCGGGACACCTCTATGGCTACACCTTC. Residues: CASSQDPGHLYGYTF. The whole variable domain, filled in from reference TRBV14 and TRBJ1-2, reads EAGVTQFPSHSVIEKGQTVTLRCDPISGHDNLYWYRRVMGKEIKFLLHFVKESKQDESGMPNNRFLAERTGGTYSTLKVQPAELEDSGVYFCASSQDPGHLYGYTFGSGTRLTVV.

The gene calls are TRBV5-1 and TRBJ2-5, with 7 nucleotides matching TRBD1. V dropped 4 bases and J dropped 4; count of bases not matched to a gene: 4. CDR3 size: 13 residues. CDR1 and CDR2 from the germline V gene are SGHRS and YFSETQ. The CDR3 reads CASSRDSRETQYF. CDR3 bases: TGCGCCAGCAGCCGGGACAGTCGAGAGACCCAGTACTTC.

This clone is a singleton in its sample. The V gene is TRBV29-1, the J gene TRBJ2-1, with D possibly matching TRBD1 (5 bases). The CDR3 sequence is 17 residues long. The V and J ends lost 0 bases and 12 bases respectively, with 27 bases between them. Germline CDR1 is SQVTM and CDR2 is ANQGSEA. CDR3 region: CSVEDLGRTAAARLQFF. The CDR3 DNA sequence: TGCAGCGTTGAAGATCTGGGGCGCACTGCCGCTGCCCGATTGCAGTTCTTC.

CDR3 sequence reads: CASSQVGHNYGYTF. The CDR3 coding sequence is TGTGCCAGCAGCCAAGTGGGTCATAACTATGGCTACACCTTC. This chain uses TRBV4-2 with TRBJ1-2; D unclear. V lost 1 base, J lost 1 base, and 7 bases lay in between. Germline CDR1 and CDR2: LGHNA and YNFKEQ. The CDR3 extends over 14 amino acids.